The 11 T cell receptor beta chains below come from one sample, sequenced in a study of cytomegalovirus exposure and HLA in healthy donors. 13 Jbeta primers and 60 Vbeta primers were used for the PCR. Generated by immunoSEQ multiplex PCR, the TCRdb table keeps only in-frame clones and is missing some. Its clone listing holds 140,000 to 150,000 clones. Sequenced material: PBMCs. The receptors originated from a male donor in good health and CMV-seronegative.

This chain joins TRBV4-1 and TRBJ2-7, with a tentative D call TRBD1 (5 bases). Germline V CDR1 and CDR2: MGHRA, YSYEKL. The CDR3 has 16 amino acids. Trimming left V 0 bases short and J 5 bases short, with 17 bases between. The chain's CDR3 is CASSQEFQGVLHEQYF. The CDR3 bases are TGCGCCAGCAGCCAAGAGTTCCAGGGCGTCCTCCACGAGCAGTACTTC.

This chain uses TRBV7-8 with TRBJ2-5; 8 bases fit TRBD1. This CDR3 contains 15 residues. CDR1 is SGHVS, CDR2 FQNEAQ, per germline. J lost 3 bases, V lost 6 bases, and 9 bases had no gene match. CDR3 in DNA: TGTGCCAGCAGAGAGCCCGGGACAGGCAAAGAGACCCAGTACTTC. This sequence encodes CASREPGTGKETQYF.

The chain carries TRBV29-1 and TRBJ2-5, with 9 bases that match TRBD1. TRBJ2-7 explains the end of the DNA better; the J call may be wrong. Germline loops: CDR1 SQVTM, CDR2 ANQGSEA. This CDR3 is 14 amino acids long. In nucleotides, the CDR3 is TGCAGCGTTGTGGCTGGGACAGGGTTGTACGAGCAGTACTTC. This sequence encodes CSVVAGTGLYEQYF.

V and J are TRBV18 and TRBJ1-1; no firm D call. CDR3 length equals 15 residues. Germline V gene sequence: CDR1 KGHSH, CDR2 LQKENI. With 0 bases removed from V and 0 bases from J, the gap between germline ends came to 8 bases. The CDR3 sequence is CASSPPGNMNTEAFF. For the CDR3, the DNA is TGTGCCAGCTCACCACCGGGCAACATGAACACTGAAGCTTTCTTT.

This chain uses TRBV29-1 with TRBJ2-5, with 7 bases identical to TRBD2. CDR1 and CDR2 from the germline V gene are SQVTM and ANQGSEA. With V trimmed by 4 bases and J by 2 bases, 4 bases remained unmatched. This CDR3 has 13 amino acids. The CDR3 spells CSVGWGGQETQYF. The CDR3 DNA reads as TGCAGCGTTGGATGGGGGGGACAAGAGACCCAGTACTTC. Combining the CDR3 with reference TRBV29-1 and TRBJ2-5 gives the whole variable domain SAVISQKPSRDICQRGTSLTIQCQVDSQVTMMFWYRQQPGQSLTLIATANQGSEATYESGFVIDKFPISRPNLTFSTLTVSNMSPEDSSIYLCSVGWGGQETQYFGPGTRLLVL.

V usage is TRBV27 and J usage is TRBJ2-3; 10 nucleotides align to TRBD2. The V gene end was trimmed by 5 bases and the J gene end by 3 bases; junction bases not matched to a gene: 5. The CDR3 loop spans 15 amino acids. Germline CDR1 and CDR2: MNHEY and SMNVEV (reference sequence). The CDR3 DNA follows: TGTGCCAGCAGTCTTCCTAGCGGGGGTACAGATACGCAGTATTTT. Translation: CASSLPSGGTDTQYF.

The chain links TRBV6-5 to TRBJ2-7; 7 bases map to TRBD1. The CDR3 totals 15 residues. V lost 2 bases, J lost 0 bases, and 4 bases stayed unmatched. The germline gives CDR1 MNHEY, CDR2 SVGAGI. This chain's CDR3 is CASSYVRGYSYEQYF. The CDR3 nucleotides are TGTGCCAGCAGTTACGTCAGGGGGTACTCCTACGAGCAGTACTTC.

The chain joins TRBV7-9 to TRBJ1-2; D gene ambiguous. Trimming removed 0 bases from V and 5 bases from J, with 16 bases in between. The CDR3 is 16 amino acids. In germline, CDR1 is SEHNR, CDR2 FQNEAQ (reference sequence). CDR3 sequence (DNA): TGTGCCAGCAGCTTAGCGCCTTTGGGAGTCACGTATGGCTACACCTTC. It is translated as CASSLAPLGVTYGYTF.

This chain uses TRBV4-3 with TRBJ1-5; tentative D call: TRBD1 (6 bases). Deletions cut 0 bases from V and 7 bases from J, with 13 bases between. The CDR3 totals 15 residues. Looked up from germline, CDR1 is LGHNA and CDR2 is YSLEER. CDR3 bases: TGCGCCAGCAGCCAAGAGGGACATCTCTGGCAGCCCCAGCATTTT. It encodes CASSQEGHLWQPQHF.

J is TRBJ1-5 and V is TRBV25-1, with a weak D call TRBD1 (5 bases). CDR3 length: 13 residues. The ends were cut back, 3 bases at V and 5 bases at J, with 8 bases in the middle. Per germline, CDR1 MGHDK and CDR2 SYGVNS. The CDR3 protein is CASSDRVDQPQHF. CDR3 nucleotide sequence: TGTGCCAGCAGTGACAGGGTGGATCAGCCCCAGCATTTT.

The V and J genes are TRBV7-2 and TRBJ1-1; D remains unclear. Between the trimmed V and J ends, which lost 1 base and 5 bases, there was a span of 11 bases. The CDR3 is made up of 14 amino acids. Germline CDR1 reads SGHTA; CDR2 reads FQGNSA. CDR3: CASSLGRGVTEAFF. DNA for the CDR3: TGTGCCAGCAGCTTAGGACGGGGTGTAACTGAAGCTTTCTTT.